The T cell receptor beta chain under discussion was sequenced for a study of shared clonotypes between healthy human individuals. Study context: Per-donor plates numbered three CD4 naive, three CD4 memory, two CD8 naive and one CD8 memory.

Study-level points and caveats: Donors were few, which limited the genetic and exposure-history diversity represented.

The CDR3 covers 13 residues. Germline V lookup: CDR1 SNHLY, CDR2 FYNNEI. Only one count was recorded for this clone. The antigen remains unidentified. From CD4+ cells came CD45RA+ naive and CD45RA-negative memory subsets. The protocol was immunoSEQ multiplex PCR, while the TCRdb copy is restricted to in-frame clones and leaves out a portion. The profile covers about 600,000 clones, with around 97% appearing a single time and 0.055% to 0.07% taken by the ten largest. This sequence joins TRBV2 and TRBJ2-5; TRBD2 matches 10 bases. The end of the DNA aligns better with TRBJ2-7, so the J call may be wrong. The origin of this receptor is a woman aged 25-40 years in good health. The sample was naive CD4+ T cells sorted from blood. Indicated subset: CD45RA+ positively selected. The CDR3 region has the DNA TGTGCCACCCAGCGGGAGGGCCCCTCCGAGCAGTACTTC. Its protein is CATQREGPSEQYF.